The subject of this entry is one T cell receptor (beta chain). The germline V gene has CDR1 SGHTA and CDR2 FQGNSA. CDR3 length: 17 amino acids. The data were obtained in a study of monozygotic twins with inflammatory bowel disease. The quantity of total RNA per TCR library was 3500 ng. A template switching step added UMIs, each with a 6-nucleotide sample barcode. Each CDR3 protein gets one entry in TCRdb, which reprocessed the 5' RACE reads and gives no DNA. The sample data list 300,000 to 400,000 distinct CDR3 sequences. Material for sequencing was blood. The source is a human donor with ulcerative colitis or Crohn's disease, or a healthy co-twin of an affected twin (not recorded which). The chain carries TRBV7-2 and TRBJ2-1; TCRdb names TRBD2, which stays unverified in the absence of DNA. The CDR3 reads CASSLAHSGGAGNEQFF. The complete variable domain, with remaining parts taken from reference TRBV7-2 and TRBJ2-1, reads GAGVSQSPSNKVTEKGKDVELRCDPISGHTALYWYRQSLGQGLEFLIYFQGNSAPDKSGLPSDRFSAERTGGSVSTLTIQRTQQEDSAVYLCASSLAHSGGAGNEQFFGPGTRLTVL.